One and the same sample provided the 23 T cell receptor beta chains below, sequenced in a study of T cell responses to AZD1222 COVID-19 vaccine (dated by TCRdb to about 2021). The library was built by means of the immunoSEQ multiplex PCR assay. What TCRdb holds here is the immuneACCESS table cut down to in-frame rearrangements. Part of the clones is not present; checked against another copy, under half of the missing clones reflect an unresolved V gene, and the others are unexplained. For this sample the table gives about 130,000 clones, of which 70% to 90% were detected only once. The top ten hold 7.5% to 8.5% of the sample. The time point label, read with the paper, signifies: baseline before first vaccination. The sequencing here drew on peripheral blood, taken on day 0 of AZD1222 vaccination. The receptors stem from an adult in good health.

The chain couples TRBV12-3 or TRBV12-4 to TRBJ1-2, with no clear D. Trimming took 1 base from V and 4 from J, leaving 7 bases between them. This CDR3 spans 13 amino acids. The CDR3 is CASSLDRFYGYTF. The CDR3 region has the DNA TGTGCCAGCAGTTTAGACCGATTCTATGGCTACACCTTC.

The V gene is TRBV7-8, the J gene TRBJ1-5, with D unclear. The CDR3 has 16 amino acids. V lost 5 bases and J lost 1, with 15 bases in between. CDR1 is SGHVS, CDR2 FQNEAQ, per germline. For the CDR3, the DNA is TGTGCCAGCAGCCCGGGTCCTCGCCTAAGCAATCAGCCCCAGCATTTT. Translation: CASSPGPRLSNQPQHF. The variable domain in full, with the rest retrieved from reference TRBV7-8 and TRBJ1-5, is GAGVSQSPRYKVAKRGQDVALRCDPISGHVSLFWYQQALGQGPEFLTYFQNEAQLDKSGLPSDRFFAERPEGSVSTLKIQRTQQEDSAVYLCASSPGPRLSNQPQHFGDGTRLSIL.

The chain carries TRBV5-4 and TRBJ1-2, with a tentative D call TRBD1 (6 bases). V was shortened by 0 bases and J by 0 bases, with 9 bases between the two germline ends. This CDR3 has 15 amino acids. Germline V lookup: CDR1 SGHNT, CDR2 YYREEE (reference sequence). The CDR3 spells CASSLAQGTNYGYTF. DNA for the CDR3: TGTGCCAGCAGCTTGGCCCAGGGGACTAACTATGGCTACACCTTC. Based on the CDR3 plus reference TRBV5-4 and TRBJ1-2, the full variable domain is ETGVTQSPTHLIKTRGQQVTLRCSSQSGHNTVSWYQQALGQGPQFIFQYYREEENGRGNFPPRFSGLQFPNYSSELNVNALELDDSALYLCASSLAQGTNYGYTFGSGTRLTVV.

The genes are TRBV28 and TRBJ2-2; D is possibly TRBD1 (5 bases). V was shortened by 3 bases and J by 3 bases, with 8 bases between the two germline ends. The germline V gene has CDR1 MDHEN and CDR2 SYDVKM. The CDR3 runs to 14 residues. CDR3 in amino acids: CASSFSGYTGELFF. The CDR3 DNA reads TGTGCCAGCAGTTTCTCAGGGTACACCGGGGAGCTGTTTTTT.

The chain has TRBV5-1 and TRBJ2-7, with a weak D call TRBD1 (5 bases). Deletions cut 0 bases from V and 3 bases from J, with 16 bases between. CDR1 is SGHRS, CDR2 YFSETQ, per germline. The CDR3 consists of 16 residues. The CDR3 loop reads CASSLVRGGDRYEQYF. In DNA form, the CDR3 reads TGCGCCAGCAGCTTGGTAAGGGGTGGGGATCGCTACGAGCAGTACTTC. Supplemented by reference TRBV5-1 and TRBJ2-7, the full variable domain reads KAGVTQTPRYLIKTRGQQVTLSCSPISGHRSVSWYQQTPGQGLQFLFEYFSETQRNKGNFPGRFSGRQFSNSRSEMNVSTLELGDSALYLCASSLVRGGDRYEQYFGPGTRLTVT.

The chain recombines TRBV14 with TRBJ2-1; no reliable D call. With 0 bases removed from V and 3 bases from J, the gap between germline ends came to 6 bases. The CDR3 contains 14 residues. CDR1 is SGHDN and CDR2 is FVKESK in the germline V gene. The chain's CDR3 is CASSQDLRYNEQFF. DNA of the CDR3: TGTGCCAGCAGCCAAGATCTGCGCTACAATGAGCAGTTCTTC.

This clone was observed a few times. The rearrangement links TRBV2 to TRBJ2-1; TRBD1 matches at 11 bases. The CDR3 consists of 16 residues. Germline CDR1 is SNHLY and CDR2 is FYNNEI. V was clipped by 6 bases and J by 4 bases; unmatched bases: 8. DNA for the CDR3: TGTGCCAGCAGAGAGCGGGGGACAGGGGGTTACAATGAGCAGTTCTTC. Translation gives CASRERGTGGYNEQFF.

V gene TRBV4-2 combines with J gene TRBJ2-3; no firm D call. Trimming took off 1 base at V and 2 bases at J, with 10 bases between the two ends. This CDR3 contains 15 residues. CDR1 and CDR2 (germline): LGHNA, YNFKEQ. The CDR3: CASSQGVIPTDTQYF. CDR3 coding DNA: TGTGCCAGCAGCCAAGGGGTTATACCCACAGATACGCAGTATTTT.

The rearrangement links TRBV5-1 to TRBJ1-1; D is unclear. V was trimmed by 4 bases and J by 0 bases, leaving 10 bases between them. The CDR3 contains 14 residues. The germline gives CDR1 SGHRS, CDR2 YFSETQ. CDR3 residues: CASSVGFMNTEAFF. The CDR3 DNA is TGCGCCAGCAGCGTTGGGTTCATGAACACTGAAGCTTTCTTT.

The V call is TRBV15, the J call TRBJ2-1, with D maybe TRBD2 (6 bases). From germline, CDR1 is LNHNV and CDR2 YYDKDF (reference sequence). V lost 6 bases, J lost 7 bases, and 22 bases lay in between. The CDR3 is made up of 16 amino acids. The CDR3 here is CATRGLVGLGANEQFF. CDR3 in DNA: TGTGCCACCAGAGGGCTGGTGGGACTGGGAGCGAATGAGCAGTTCTTC.

V gene TRBV11-2 combines with J gene TRBJ2-7, with a tentative D call TRBD2 (6 bases). The CDR3 covers 17 residues. V lost 3 bases, J lost 0 bases, and 18 bases lay in between. Germline CDR1 is SGHAT and CDR2 is FQNNGV. CDR3 amino acids: CASSFYTAGLNSYEQYF. CDR3 coding DNA: TGTGCCAGCAGCTTCTACACAGCGGGTCTGAACTCCTACGAGCAGTACTTC.

The genes are TRBV4-1 and TRBJ2-1; 8 nucleotides agree with TRBD1. The CDR3 runs 16 residues. The V gene end was trimmed by 1 base and the J gene end by 8 bases; junction bases not matched to a gene: 10. The V gene's germline CDR1 is MGHRA and CDR2 YSYEKL. The CDR3 bases are TGCGCCAGCAGCCAAGCTCCCGAGACAGGGGATCATGAGCAGTTCTTC. Translating gives CASSQAPETGDHEQFF.

The genes are TRBV3-1 (or the pseudogene TRBV3-2) and TRBJ2-5, with 13 bases fitting TRBD2. The trim removed 3 bases at V and 5 bases at J, leaving 0 bases unmatched. The germline V gene encodes CDR1 LGHDT and CDR2 YNNKEL (reference sequence). The CDR3 is 14 residues long. The CDR3 coding sequence is TGTGCCAGCAGCCAGACTAGCGGGGGGGAGACCCAGTACTTC. Amino acid sequence: CASSQTSGGETQYF.

The V and J genes are TRBV4-2 and TRBJ1-5; D perhaps matches TRBD1 (5 bases). The CDR3 sequence is 14 residues long. Trimming removed 2 bases at V and 7 bases at J, with 12 bases between. Germline CDR1 and CDR2: LGHNA and YNFKEQ. CDR3 in DNA: TGTGCCAGCAGCCAACCTACGGGGGAACAGCCCCAGCATTTT. It translates to CASSQPTGEQPQHF.

The chain uses TRBV15 and TRBJ1-5, with D hard to call. The CDR3 has 13 residues. V was pared by 5 bases and J by 3 bases, with 8 bases between. Germline V gene lookup returns CDR1 LNHNV and CDR2 YYDKDF (reference sequence). The CDR3 loop is CATSVRLNQPQHF. The CDR3 nucleotides are TGTGCCACCAGCGTCCGGCTCAATCAGCCCCAGCATTTT. The full variable domain, in which reference TRBV15 and TRBJ1-5 provide the parts outside the CDR3, is DAMVIQNPRYQVTQFGKPVTLSCSQTLNHNVMYWYQQKSSQAPKLLFHYYDKDFNNEADTPDNFQSRRPNTSFCFLDIRSPGLGDTAMYLCATSVRLNQPQHFGDGTRLSIL.

The CDR3 protein is CSASAAGGPTDTQYF. The DNA for the CDR3 is TGCAGTGCTAGTGCGGCGGGAGGGCCGACAGATACGCAGTATTTT. This chain connects TRBV20-1 to TRBJ2-3; 9 bases are a match to TRBD2. The germline V gene encodes CDR1 DFQATT and CDR2 SNEGSKA (reference sequence). The CDR3 totals 15 residues. The ends lost 3 bases at V and 3 bases at J; junction bases unmatched: 7.

This chain links TRBV5-8 with TRBJ1-2; no clear D gene. Trimming cost V 0 bases and J 6 bases, with 12 bases left between them. CDR3 length: 14 residues. Germline CDR1 SGHTS, CDR2 YDEGEE. CDR3 DNA sequence: TGTGCCAGCAGCTTGGAGTCAGACGTACATGGCTACACCTTC. As protein: CASSLESDVHGYTF.

This clone turned up a few times. The J gene is TRBJ1-4, the V gene TRBV3-1 (or the pseudogene TRBV3-2); D is undetermined. The CDR3 is 15 residues long. V was shortened by 0 bases and J by 4 bases, with 9 bases between the two germline ends. Germline V lookup: CDR1 LGHDT, CDR2 YNNKEL (reference sequence). CDR3 coding DNA: TGTGCCAGCAGCCAAGATTTCGGGCGTAATGAAAAACTGTTTTTT. Translating gives CASSQDFGRNEKLFF.

This clone was detected only once. This rearrangement joins TRBV7-2 to TRBJ2-2; TRBD1 matches at 8 bases. Losses at the gene ends were 1 base for V and 7 bases for J; bases not matched to a gene: 2. CDR1 SGHTA and CDR2 FQGNSA come from the germline V gene. This CDR3 has 14 amino acids. The CDR3 bases are TGTGCCAGCAGCTTAGGGACAGGGATCGGGGAGCTGTTTTTT. This encodes CASSLGTGIGELFF.

The chain recombines TRBV18 with TRBJ1-2, with 7 bases fitting TRBD1. The length of the CDR3 is 14 residues. Germline values: CDR1 KGHSH, CDR2 LQKENI. The junction had 4 bases not matched to a gene; V was cut back by 3 bases and J by 3 bases. The CDR3 bases are TGTGCCAGCTCACCCTCCAGGGGGGACTATGGCTACACCTTC. Translating it yields CASSPSRGDYGYTF.

The CDR3 nucleotides are TGTGCCAGCAACCCCTTGGGACAGGGTTTTGACAATGAGCAGTTCTTC. Protein product: CASNPLGQGFDNEQFF. V gene TRBV5-8 combines with J gene TRBJ2-1, with 9 bases that match TRBD1. V trimming: 6 bases; J trimming: 5 bases; junction bases outside the gene matches: 12. The germline V gene encodes CDR1 SGHTS and CDR2 YDEGEE. The CDR3 spans 16 residues. The full variable domain, in which reference TRBV5-8 and TRBJ2-1 provide the parts outside the CDR3, is EAGVTQSPTHLIKTRGQQATLRCSPISGHTSVYWYQQALGLGLQFLLWYDEGEERNRGNFPPRFSGRQFPNYSSELNVNALELEDSALYLCASNPLGQGFDNEQFFGPGTRLTVL.

The rearrangement joins TRBV2 to TRBJ2-1; tentatively, D is TRBD1 (6 bases). This CDR3 has 15 residues. Germline-derived CDR1 and CDR2 are SNHLY and FYNNEI. The ends were cut back, 6 bases at V and 0 bases at J, with 12 bases in the middle. DNA for the CDR3: TGTGCCAGCAGGCCCCCGGACAGCTCCTACAATGAGCAGTTCTTC. It specifies CASRPPDSSYNEQFF.

V usage is TRBV6-5 and J usage is TRBJ1-2; D unresolved. Germline V lookup: CDR1 MNHEY, CDR2 SVGAGI. V lost 0 bases and J lost 1, with 12 bases in between. CDR3 length: 16 amino acids. The CDR3 nucleotides read TGTGCCAGCAGTTACTCCGGGCGGATACTTAACTATGGCTACACCTTC. Translation: CASSYSGRILNYGYTF.